This T cell receptor (beta chain) comes out of a study of cytomegalovirus exposure and HLA in healthy donors. Study information: In a later analysis, it was reported that the roughly 120 validation repertoires had been produced on the same platform as the 690 or so repertoires belonging to the first cohort. Study results and limitations: Listed as cytomegalovirus-associated were about 160 TCR beta chains. The classifier was said to identify cytomegalovirus status with high specificity and sensitivity. Most TCR sequences were rare, but some public TCRs occurred in many donors.

TCRdb's table, derived via immunoSEQ multiplex PCR, lists solely in-frame clones and lacks some. Here the sample spans 80,000 to 100,000 clones, around 85% being singletons. Comments on this clone: Its antigen remains unknown.

Germline CDR1 reads SGDLS; CDR2 reads YYNGEE. The V gene end was trimmed by 0 bases and the J gene end by 4 bases; junction bases not matched to a gene: 7. The CDR3 extends over 16 amino acids. The chain is built from TRBV9 and TRBJ2-7; 10 bases match TRBD1. This receptor was taken from a woman in her twenties or thirties in good health and CMV-seronegative. Sequencing was done on a sample of PBMCs. CDR3 in DNA: TGTGCCAGCAGCGTAGCCGGGACAGGGGCCCTTTACGAGCAGTACTTC. Its translation: CASSVAGTGALYEQYF.